One and the same sample provided the 19 T cell receptor beta chains below, sequenced in a study of T cell responses to AZD1222 COVID-19 vaccine. Profiled with immunoSEQ multiplex PCR; TCRdb holds only in-frame clones, not every one. The sample has roughly 160,000 clones, 92% seen once. This specimen was peripheral blood, taken 28 days after the second AZD1222 dose. These receptors all stem from an adult who received the AZD1222 COVID-19 vaccine.

The gene calls are TRBV4-1 and TRBJ1-1; D ambiguous. The germline V gene has CDR1 MGHRA and CDR2 YSYEKL. The CDR3 consists of 14 residues. Trimming pared 6 bases from V and 0 bases from J, leaving 11 bases between. In nucleotides, the CDR3 is TGCGCCAGCAGAGGACTGTTATTGAACACTGAAGCTTTCTTT. It yields the protein CASRGLLLNTEAFF.

The rearrangement links TRBV7-9 to TRBJ2-2; D remains ambiguous. Germline V lookup: CDR1 SEHNR, CDR2 FQNEAQ (reference sequence). The CDR3 extends over 14 amino acids. The V and J ends lost 2 bases and 4 bases respectively, with 8 bases between them. The CDR3 coding sequence is TGTGCCAGCAGCTTAACCCCGGGCACCGGGGAGCTGTTTTTT. The encoded protein is CASSLTPGTGELFF.

The chain has TRBV19 and TRBJ2-2; tentatively, D is TRBD2 (5 bases). From germline, CDR1 is LNHDA and CDR2 SQIVND (reference sequence). This CDR3 comprises 15 residues. The V end was cut by 5 bases, the J end by 3 bases, with 13 bases between. The CDR3 sequence: CASSPWTGDTGELFF. The CDR3 DNA is TGTGCCAGTAGTCCATGGACCGGGGACACCGGGGAGCTGTTTTTT.

The V gene is TRBV30, the J gene TRBJ1-1, with TRBD1 identical over 10 bases. The CDR3 length is 15 residues. V was clipped by 5 bases and J by 1 base; unmatched bases: 7. Per the germline V gene, CDR1 is GTSNPN and CDR2 is SVGIG (reference sequence). The CDR3 sequence is CAWWAGQGKNTEAFF. The CDR3 bases are TGTGCCTGGTGGGCGGGACAGGGGAAGAACACTGAAGCTTTCTTT. Full variable domain (remainder filled in from reference TRBV30 and TRBJ1-1): SQTIHQWPATLVQPVGSPLSLECTVEGTSNPNLYWYRQAAGRGLQLLFYSVGIGQISSEVPQNLSASRPQDRQFILSSKKLLLSDSGFYLCAWWAGQGKNTEAFFGQGTRLTVV.

On this clone: One junction end does not reproduce the germline sequence, and a read error may be involved. The CDR3 is CASSDWAF. As DNA, the CDR3 is TGTGCCAGCAGTGACTGGGCCTTC. The chain employs TRBV12-3 or TRBV12-4 and TRBJ1-2; D is ambiguous. The CDR3 runs 8 residues.

This clone was counted a single time. The J gene is TRBJ1-2, the V gene TRBV7-9; maybe TRBD1 (5 bases). Per the germline V gene, CDR1 is SEHNR and CDR2 is FQNEAQ (reference sequence). Between the trimmed V and J ends, which lost 6 bases and 6 bases, there was a span of 17 bases. The CDR3 spans 14 residues. The CDR3 spells CASSQGVEYNGYTF. Written as DNA, the CDR3 is TGTGCCAGCAGTCAAGGGGTCGAATACAATGGCTACACCTTC. The full variable domain, with the rest looked up from reference TRBV7-9 and TRBJ1-2, is DTGVSQNPRHKITKRGQNVTFRCDPISEHNRLYWYRQTLGQGPEFLTYFQNEAQLEKSRLLSDRFSAERPKGSFSTLEIQRTEQGDSAMYLCASSQGVEYNGYTFGSGTRLTVV.

This clone showed up just once. The chain joins TRBV7-6 to TRBJ2-3; D may match TRBD1 or TRBD2 (7 bases each). The CDR3 consists of 17 residues. Germline assignment: CDR1 SGHVS and CDR2 FNYEAQ. V was shortened by 3 bases and J by 0 bases, with 16 bases between the two germline ends. CDR3 sequence (DNA): TGTGCCAGCAGCTTTTCGCAGGGGGGGCCAAGCACAGATACGCAGTATTTT. It specifies CASSFSQGGPSTDTQYF. Filled out from reference TRBV7-6 and TRBJ2-3, the complete variable domain reads GAGVSQSPRYKVTKRGQDVALRCDPISGHVSLYWYRQALGQGPEFLTYFNYEAQQDKSGLPNDRFSAERPEGSISTLTIQRTEQRDSAMYRCASSFSQGGPSTDTQYFGPGTRLTVL.

The genes are TRBV5-6 and TRBJ1-2; no firm D call. CDR1 is SGHDT and CDR2 is YYEEEE in the germline V gene. The CDR3 extends over 14 amino acids. The V end lost 1 base, the J end lost 2 bases, and 9 bases lay between the germline ends. Here the CDR3 DNA reads TGTGCCAGCAGCTTGTCGGACTTCAACTATGGCTACACCTTC. It encodes CASSLSDFNYGYTF.

The rearrangement uses TRBV4-2 and TRBJ2-1; TRBD2 is a possible D gene (6 bases). This CDR3 comprises 16 residues. V lost 0 bases and J 3 bases, leaving 12 bases between the germline ends. CDR1 LGHNA and CDR2 YNFKEQ come from the germline V gene. The CDR3 nucleotides read TGTGCCAGCAGCCAAGAGACCGGGACTGGCTACAATGAGCAGTTCTTC. It codes for CASSQETGTGYNEQFF.

The chain joins TRBV2 to TRBJ1-2; 7 positions match TRBD1. J was trimmed by 5 bases and V by 6 bases; bases with no gene match: 12. The CDR3 contains 15 residues. Per germline, CDR1 SNHLY and CDR2 FYNNEI. CDR3 protein: CASSGYDRDGYGYTF. CDR3 DNA: TGTGCCAGCAGCGGGTACGACAGGGATGGTTATGGCTACACCTTC.

The chain couples TRBV7-2 to TRBJ1-4; the D gene is possibly TRBD1 (5 bases). Germline loops: CDR1 SGHTA, CDR2 FQGNSA. The V and J ends lost 3 bases and 5 bases respectively, with 13 bases between them. The CDR3 consists of 15 residues. The CDR3 is CASSLGGTVNEKLFF. As DNA, the CDR3 is TGTGCCAGCAGCTTGGGCGGGACGGTCAATGAAAAACTGTTTTTT.

The gene calls are TRBV5-4 and TRBJ2-2; 7 bases map to TRBD2. Losses at the gene ends were 5 bases for V and 6 bases for J; bases not matched to a gene: 10. The CDR3 is 15 amino acids. Germline lookup yields CDR1 SGHNT and CDR2 YYREEE (reference sequence). The CDR3 region is CASSLSGVFPGELFF. The CDR3 DNA follows: TGTGCCAGCAGTTTGAGCGGGGTTTTCCCCGGGGAGCTGTTTTTT.

The chain links TRBV21-1 to TRBJ1-6; the tabulated D call, TRBD1, remains unverified against the DNA. TRBV21-1 is flagged as a pseudogene. The CDR3 is 18 residues long. Written as DNA, the CDR3 is TGTGCCAGCAGCAAATCTAGACAGCGCAGCTCCTATAATTCACCCCTCCACTTT. Amino acids: CASSKSRQRSSYNSPLHF.

The V and J genes are TRBV2 and TRBJ1-1; weak D call: TRBD1 (5 bases). Germline-derived CDR1 and CDR2 are SNHLY and FYNNEI. The CDR3 extends over 12 amino acids. V was shortened by 2 bases and J by 5 bases, with 6 bases between the two germline ends. The DNA for the CDR3 is TGTGCCAGCAGTGAATGGGGGACTGAAGCTTTCTTT. Its protein is CASSEWGTEAFF.

The CDR3 spells CASSQGEGSYNEQFF. The DNA of the CDR3 is TGTGCCAGCAGCCAGGGGGAAGGCTCCTACAATGAGCAGTTCTTC. V and J are TRBV28 and TRBJ2-1; 7 bases fit TRBD1. Per germline, CDR1 MDHEN and CDR2 SYDVKM. Losses at the gene ends were 6 bases for V and 0 bases for J; bases not matched to a gene: 5. CDR3 size: 15 residues.

The genes are TRBV30 and TRBJ1-4, with D possibly being TRBD1 (6 bases). The CDR3 sequence is 15 residues long. CDR1 is GTSNPN, CDR2 SVGIG, per germline (reference sequence). V lost 5 bases, J lost 3 bases, and 16 bases lay in between. The CDR3 is CAWEHLGAPNEKLFF. The CDR3 DNA reads TGTGCCTGGGAACACCTGGGGGCGCCTAATGAAAAACTGTTTTTT.

The V gene is TRBV6-1, the J gene TRBJ1-5, with D possibly being TRBD1 (5 bases). The CDR3 contains 16 residues. Trimming took off 1 base at V and 2 bases at J, with 12 bases between the two ends. CDR1 and CDR2 (germline): MNHNS, SASEGT. The CDR3 DNA sequence: TGTGCCAGCAGTGAAGGGGGGACGAGGGGCAATCAGCCCCAGCATTTT. It is translated as CASSEGGTRGNQPQHF.

The V gene is TRBV6-6, the J gene TRBJ1-5; D gene uncertain. V gave up 8 bases and J gave up 2 bases, with 13 bases separating them. This CDR3 is built from 14 residues. The germline gives CDR1 MNHNY, CDR2 SVGAGI (reference sequence). DNA of the CDR3: TGTGCCAGCCGGGCCAGCGAGGGCAATCAGCCCCAGCATTTT. It specifies CASRASEGNQPQHF.

Comment on this clone: A read error may account for a junction end that differs from germline. V usage is TRBV9 and J usage is TRBJ1-2; TRBD1 matches 11 bases. This CDR3 has 12 residues. Per germline, CDR1 SGDLS and CDR2 YYNGEE. Here the CDR3 reads CASSEDRGRLFF. The CDR3 DNA reads TGTGCCAGCAGCGAGGACAGGGGGCGTTTATTTTTC.